Presented here are 13 T cell receptor beta chains from one specimen sequenced in a study of early stage breast cancer tumors. Clones were sequenced by immunoSEQ multiplex PCR, and TCRdb holds only the in-frame ones, with some missing. The repertoire holds 45,000 to 60,000 clones, with about 89% as singletons. The sequenced sample was blood. Receptors originate from a person aged 70 to 85 with breast cancer.

The chain couples TRBV4-1 to TRBJ2-1; D gene unclear. V was trimmed by 0 bases and J by 4 bases, leaving 4 bases between them. Germline V CDR1 and CDR2: MGHRA, YSYEKL. This CDR3 region has 13 residues. CDR3 nucleotide sequence: TGCGCCAGCAGCCAAGAAACATACAATGAGCAGTTCTTC. Residues: CASSQETYNEQFF.

The chain has TRBV28 and TRBJ2-5; TRBD1 is a possible D gene (6 bases). The CDR3 is made up of 15 amino acids. V shed 2 bases and J shed 4 bases, with 14 bases lying between them. Germline V CDR1 and CDR2: MDHEN, SYDVKM. CDR3 in DNA: TGTGCCAGCAGTTTACTAGGGGGAGATCGAGAGACCCAGTACTTC. Its protein product is CASSLLGGDRETQYF.

The rearrangement uses TRBV18 and TRBJ1-5; a possible D gene is TRBD1 (6 bases). CDR1 and CDR2 (germline): KGHSH, LQKENI. The ends were cut back, 3 bases at V and 6 bases at J, with 15 bases in the middle. The length of the CDR3 is 15 residues. CDR3 region: CASSPNRQVAQPQHF. CDR3 bases: TGTGCCAGCTCACCGAACCGACAGGTCGCTCAGCCCCAGCATTTT.

The CDR3 DNA reads as TGTGCCAGTAGTATTCTTAGGGAGGCCGAGCAGTACTTC. This translates into CASSILREAEQYF. This chain uses TRBV19 with TRBJ2-7; possible D gene TRBD2, 6 bases. Germline assignment: CDR1 LNHDA and CDR2 SQIVND (reference sequence). Trimming stripped 3 bases from V and 6 bases from J, with 12 bases between. The CDR3 loop spans 13 amino acids. Filled out from reference TRBV19 and TRBJ2-7, the complete variable domain reads DGGITQSPKYLFRKEGQNVTLSCEQNLNHDAMYWYRQDPGQGLRLIYYSQIVNDFQKGDIAEGYSVSREKKESFPLTVTSAQKNPTAFYLCASSILREAEQYFGPGTRLTVT.

The chain is built from TRBV27 and TRBJ1-2; 7 bases align to TRBD1. With 1 base clipped from V and 4 bases from J, the junction kept 3 bases outside the gene matches. Germline CDR1 reads MNHEY; CDR2 reads SMNVEV (reference sequence). The CDR3 loop spans 14 amino acids. CDR3 residues: CASSLYRGLYGYTF. The CDR3 DNA reads TGTGCCAGCAGTTTATACAGGGGCCTCTATGGCTACACCTTC.

A few counts support this clone. This chain uses TRBV6-6 with TRBJ2-7, with D unresolved. Germline lookup yields CDR1 MNHNY and CDR2 SVGAGI (reference sequence). The CDR3 consists of 11 residues. Trimming removed 2 bases at V and 5 bases at J, with 4 bases between. CDR3 loop: CASSYQNEQYF. The CDR3 DNA reads TGTGCCAGCAGTTACCAGAACGAGCAGTACTTC.

J is TRBJ1-1 and V is TRBV6-5, with D perhaps TRBD1 (6 bases). The CDR3 loop spans 14 amino acids. Trimming cost V 3 bases and J 0 bases, with 8 bases left between them. In germline, CDR1 is MNHEY, CDR2 SVGAGI. The CDR3 here is CASSYGQLNTEAFF. DNA of the CDR3: TGTGCCAGCAGTTATGGACAGCTGAACACTGAAGCTTTCTTT.

The rearrangement links TRBV9 to TRBJ2-7; a weak D match, TRBD2 (7 bases). Germline V gene data show CDR1 as SGDLS and CDR2 as YYNGEE. The CDR3 has 13 residues. Trimming left V 3 bases short and J 7 bases short, with 14 bases between. The chain's CDR3 is CASSEGGETEQYF. CDR3 coding DNA: TGTGCCAGCAGCGAGGGGGGGGAAACAGAGCAGTACTTC.

This chain links TRBV5-5 with TRBJ1-1, with a weak D call TRBD1 (6 bases). Germline CDR1 reads SGHKS; CDR2 reads YYEKEE (reference sequence). Trimming removed 4 bases from V and 5 bases from J, with 24 bases in between. The length of the CDR3 is 17 residues. The CDR3 sequence: CASSIQITGNDRTEAFF. CDR3 sequence (DNA): TGTGCCAGCAGCATCCAAATTACAGGGAATGACAGGACTGAAGCTTTCTTT.

This chain links TRBV6-6 with TRBJ2-1, with D tentatively TRBD2 (6 bases). Trimming removed 4 bases at V and 10 bases at J, with 11 bases between. This CDR3 has 12 amino acids. CDR1 MNHNY and CDR2 SVGAGI come from the germline V gene (reference sequence). This CDR3 is CASSLDGGEQFF. The CDR3 nucleotides are TGTGCCAGCAGTTTAGATGGGGGGGAGCAGTTCTTC.

The rearrangement links TRBV9 to TRBJ1-2, with 7 bases lining up with TRBD1. The germline V gene has CDR1 SGDLS and CDR2 YYNGEE. The trim removed 0 bases at V and 4 bases at J, leaving 9 bases unmatched. The CDR3 length is 16 residues. This CDR3 is CASSVVTAGGSYGYTF. CDR3 nucleotide sequence: TGTGCCAGCAGCGTAGTAACGGCAGGGGGGTCCTATGGCTACACCTTC.

V and J are TRBV6-1 and TRBJ2-7; 12 nucleotides agree with TRBD2. Trimming removed 4 bases from V and 6 bases from J; junction bases left unmatched: 7. CDR1 MNHNS and CDR2 SASEGT come from the germline V gene. This CDR3 comprises 15 residues. DNA of the CDR3: TGTGCCAGCAGTGCGCTAGCGGGAGGGTTCGCCGAGCAGTACTTC. Protein product: CASSALAGGFAEQYF.

The J gene is TRBJ1-2, the V gene TRBV30; D is perhaps TRBD1 (6 bases). The CDR3 length is 13 residues. Per germline, CDR1 GTSNPN and CDR2 SVGIG (reference sequence). The germline V and J ends were trimmed by 3 bases and 6 bases, with 14 bases remaining between them. CDR3 residues: CAWSQTGWDGYTF. CDR3 sequence (DNA): TGTGCCTGGAGCCAAACAGGGTGGGATGGCTACACCTTC.